This TCR beta chain was sequenced during a study of shared clonotypes between healthy human individuals (dated by TCRdb to the early 2020s). Study-wide context: The cohort comprised two women and a few men aged 18 to 49 years. For each donor, CD4 naive and CD4 memory were each run on three plates, CD8 naive on two plates, and CD8 memory on one plate. To estimate repertoire size and how much clonotypes are shared between individuals, the study performed deep sequencing of blood TCR repertoires from about 5 healthy adults. To increase sequencing depth and limit assay-specific biases, different laboratories used diverse techniques to prepare libraries and sequence TCR repertoires. Each donor's leukapheresis produced roughly between roughly 0.94 and 9.5 billion PBMCs. Study-wide findings and limitations: Sharing across a handful of donors was observed for around 5% of naive CD4, 3% to 3.5% of naive CD8, roughly 2.4% of memory CD4, and about 0.4% of memory CD8 clonotypes. Only blood was sampled, and tissue TCR repertoires likely differ from those in blood. The small number of donors limited the genetic and exposure-history diversity represented. Pairwise subsampling led to the expectation that sequencing depth would affect the degree of clonotype sharing among donors. Naive subsets generally had larger estimated clonotype richness than memory subsets. Rarefaction of sorted-subset datasets indicated incomplete sequencing despite the large sequencing depth. Compared with non-shared clonotypes, clonotypes shared by all four sorted-subset donors had higher generation probabilities.

To note about this clone: The antigen it recognizes is unknown. The sample holds no much larger clone one base away, and base qualities are not on file.

Donors were healthy HIV-negative adults with no recently reported acute infections or vaccinations. Every donor was a Caucasian adult living in Nashville, Tennessee, USA. CD4+ T cells were enriched through magnetic negative selection, after which naive cells were positively selected on CD45RA and the remaining negative fraction served as the memory subset. After blood collection by leukapheresis, PBMCs were isolated using Ficoll-Histopaque density gradient centrifugation and then cryopreserved in the vapor phase of liquid nitrogen. Purity and quantity of every magnetically sorted T cell population were checked by analytical flow cytometry. From each sorted fraction, genomic DNA was isolated and quantified by UV absorbance on a Nanodrop 2000c. Using the deep immunoSEQ assay, multiplex PCR amplified TCR CDR3 regions from genomic DNA. Genomic DNA extracted from each cell subset was distributed evenly over all wells of several immunoSEQ 96-well plates, and each plate served as one replicate. Each replicate PCR for sorted subsets received about 180 ng genomic DNA, equal to 30,000 or so T cell genomes. Purified libraries were quantified with a Qubit 3.0 fluorometer, sized on a Bioanalyzer 2100, and re-quantified with the KAPA Library Quantification kit. Every immunoSEQ 96-well plate was sequenced on a dedicated single-read 150-cycle Illumina NextSeq 550 flow cell. In the original analysis: The immunoSEQ output contained only junctional sequences without quality scores, so filtering could not match that applied to full-length reads. To assign V/J genes and CDR3, sequences were annotated using PyIR, a Python wrapper for IgBLAST v1.9, with IMGT germline references. Reads were removed for weak V/J assignments (E-value above 1e-6), missing CDR3, stop codons, out-of-frame junctions, or ambiguous translated residues. V3J clonotypes were defined as sequences sharing an identical inferred V gene, J gene, and CDR3 amino acid sequence. To compute the percentage overlap between repertoires, the number of shared unique clonotypes was divided by the size of the smaller repertoire. Repertoire richness was assessed with RTK rarefaction, the Chao1 estimator, and Recon v2.1 estimates of unobserved clonotypes. Generation probabilities for all TCRbeta clonotypes obtained by the gDNA method from a few donors were computed using OLGA. Imported from immuneACCESS, the table was reduced by TCRdb to in-frame sequences with V and J called. These copies leave out some clones; in studies compared against another copy, an unresolved V gene accounts for under half, and the cause of the remainder is not known. The V and J calls and the clone size are those of that table, but D and trimming were determined from the DNA. The sample table shows about 2 million clones, and about 95% are seen once. Together, the top ten hold about 0.13% of the sample.

The CDR1 and CDR2 encoded by the germline V gene (reference sequence) are MNHEY and SMNVEV. V loses 7 bases of germline sequence and J loses 0 bases, and the interval between the two ends is 21 bases. Including cysteine and phenylalanine, the CDR3 has 17 amino acids. Only CDR3 DNA is held: 51 bases, read in frame from base 1. Here the chain combines TRBV27 and TRBJ1-1; TRBD1 is a weak D gene call, 6 bases matching. The sample was naive CD4+ T cells sorted from blood. The cell subset or site label corresponds to: CD45RA+ positively selected. The receptor's source is a young man in good health. This receptor carries the CDR3 CASMMGAGSSMNTEAFF. The sequenced DNA is TGTGCCAGCATGATGGGGGCAGGGTCCTCCATGAACACTGAAGCTTTCTTT.